One T cell receptor beta chain is described in this entry. The specificity of this receptor is unknown. Base qualities were left out, and no much larger clone turns up one base away. Trimmed from V: 6 bases; trimmed from J: 5 bases; junction bases lacking a gene match: 6. The germline V gene gives CDR1 as MNHEY and CDR2 as SVGAGI. From cysteine to phenylalanine, the CDR3 is 14 amino acids long. Only the CDR3 portion is preserved as DNA: 42 bases, with reading frame beginning at the first base. To prepare the library, the immunoSEQ multiplex PCR assay was applied. For the multiplex PCR, a mixture combining 60 forward primers for TCR Vbeta segments and 13 reverse primers for TCR Jbeta segments was used. Amplification of the CDR3 region of rearranged TCR beta genes was performed with a multiplex PCR assay on genomic DNA. On the Illumina HiSeq System, the amplified TCR beta libraries were sequenced as 87-base-pair reads. Turning to the authors' computational methods: In a later analysis, 77 million or so unique TCR beta chains were counted across the approximately 620 repertoires, and some 10 million of these chains were shared by at least two donors. A nearest-neighbor algorithm error-corrected the raw reads and collapsed the reads into unique sequences, merging closely related sequences to remove PCR and sequencing errors. V, D and J gene segments were assigned by aligning CDR3 sequences to IMGT reference sequences. For a sequence to be retained, at least a six-nucleotide match to both a V gene segment and a J gene segment was required. Rearrangements were called productive when the CDR3 lacked stop codons and stayed in frame with V and J; all others were non-productive. Following IMGT convention, CDR3 was defined as the stretch from the second conserved V-encoded cysteine to the conserved J-encoded phenylalanine. The earlier analysis of about 640 of the donors excluded any sequence lacking an unambiguous match to a single V gene segment. In an earlier analysis of 587 of the donors, V segments were called functional above 56.7% productive rearrangements and were called segregating when the between-donor standard deviation exceeded 5%. A statistical classification framework was developed to diagnose cytomegalovirus status using the catalog of TCR beta chain sequences. In a later analysis, V and J genes were assigned by comparing TCR nucleotide sequences against IMGT/GENE-DB human TR gene sequences. The TCRdist pipeline was used in a later analysis to assign CDR3 sequences and most-parsimonious VDJ recombination scenarios. In a later analysis, every TCR beta chain was defined by the combination of its CDR3 amino acid sequence and its V-gene family, and reads without a unique V-gene family were dropped. A later analysis removed 450 to 600 highly shared, low-generation-probability nucleotide sequences to deal with suspected cross-contamination and a sequencing artifact. For each public chain, a later analysis derived a clonal expansion index from normalized ranks of inferred template counts within each repertoire. In a later analysis, generation probabilities were computed using a VDJ recombination model fitted to out-of-frame rearrangements, and the results were checked against IGoR. A later analysis scored TCR-TCR, TCR-HLA and TCR-CMV co-occurrence with hypergeometric tests, applying a repertoire-size bias correction to TCR pairs. False discovery rates were estimated in a later analysis by permuting HLA or CMV assignments 20 times. In a later analysis, co-occurring TCRs were grouped using DBSCAN, and TCRdist sequence similarity was added for clustering within HLA-allele-positive subsets. Co-occurrence clustering excluded repertoires with fewer than 30,000 or more than 120,000 public chains, plus five with anomalous nucleotide sharing. Sourced from immuneACCESS, this table was stored by TCRdb with only in-frame sequences that have V and J called. A share of the clones is absent; for the studies checked, an unresolved V gene accounts for under half, and the remainder has no known explanation. D and trimming were read from the DNA, whereas the V and J calls and clone size are those reported in that table. Here the sample has roughly 38,000 clones; 60% to 80% occur a single time. 7% to 10% of the sample belongs to the ten largest clones.

The cohort consisted of more than 650 healthy bone marrow donors. At the time of sampling, every cohort member was nominally healthy, though immune exposures that went unrecorded were likely present. The donor was CMV seropositive and belonged to the group of 250 to 350 seropositive cohort members. A peripheral blood sample was collected from each donor, and TCR beta sequencing was performed on peripheral blood mononuclear cells. The Qiagen DNeasy Blood Extraction Kit was used to extract genomic DNA from the blood cell samples. This sample stems from a study of cytomegalovirus exposure and HLA in healthy donors (dated by TCRdb to about 2017). For the wider study: In an earlier analysis of 550 to 750 of the donors, approximately 300 Gb of sequence data and some 100 million unique TCR beta sequences from about 190 million T cells were reported. The study aimed to test whether cataloging public T cell receptors could reveal signatures of past pathogen exposure. The number of donors typed differed by locus, with about 629-630 for A, B, C, DRB1 and DQB1, more than 500 for DQA1, about 610 for DPA1, and 472 for DPB1. The study used immunosequencing to profile the T cell repertoires of approximately 630 subjects and linked those repertoires to cytomegalovirus serostatus. Around 330 gigabases of sequencing data and around 80 million unique TCR sequences made up an early release that covered 640 HLA-typed donors. The later analysis used no new phenotypic data to find candidate immune exposures, relying instead on TCR beta sequences and their occurrence across donors. High-throughput TCR immunosequencing, statistical association of individual TCRs with disease status, and machine learning were combined to predict cytomegalovirus infection status. Class I and class II HLA loci were covered by the typing at four-digit resolution. Four to six DR-DQ haplotypes were handled as single units for association and clustering, since linkage in the cohort was strong. In a later genetic analysis, genome-wide SNP genotypes for 398 of the 666 donors were used, and that subset was treated as a discovery cohort. On average, around 230,000 unique TCR beta nucleotide sequences were sequenced per donor among several hundred genotyped donors of the cohort, with around 19% of those sequences being non-productive. Besides the first cohort of 666 subjects, a separate validation cohort made up of over a hundred different subjects was used. A later analysis re-examined previously published TCR beta repertoires from 610 or so donors and added high-resolution HLA genotyping to investigate patterns of TCR occurrence. All discovery cohort repertoires had been generated on a single sequencing platform. Of the 300 to 500 genotyped donors, roughly 80% were placed in the genetic ancestry cluster associated with self-reported Caucasian donors. An earlier analysis of about 620 of the donors applied high-throughput TCR beta sequencing to assess whether each TCR beta V gene segment acted as functional or pseudogenic. Alongside the repertoire data, information on donor age, sex, ethnicity and CMV serostatus was compiled.

General findings and caveats noted by the study authors: Some IMGT-functional V segments, including TRBV6-2 and TRBV6-3, could not be distinguished by the 87-base-pair reads and were therefore excluded. According to a later analysis, most CMV-associated TCR beta chains appeared to be HLA-restricted, and the HLA associations seemed to be driven largely by CMV exposure. At a false discovery rate of 0.05, a later analysis linked roughly 17,000 TCR beta sequences to specific HLA alleles. A further reported finding was that TCR beta sequences accurately predicted the HLA-A and HLA-B alleles for most subjects in the first cohort. A later analysis found that HLA-associated TCR beta chains were more clonally expanded and had lower generation probabilities than equally common non-associated chains. In a later analysis, the rate of TCR association differed among HLA loci, with DRB1 alleles having the most associated TCRs and HLA-C alleles having the fewest. In a later genetic analysis, fewer N-insertions in productive TCRs were reported among donors in an Asian-associated ancestry cluster than the roughly 700-donor mean. Assigning TCR associations to individual alleles was difficult when HLA alleles, especially DR and DQ, strongly co-occurred. According to the authors, the approach could potentially be generalized to other disease states and immunological phenotypes. The cohort was sequenced for TCR beta chains only, and without alpha or paired-chain data the features that could be detected were limited. Sequencing depth was assumed to be roughly uniform across donors in the presence/absence analyses, though that assumption may not hold. The classifier was reported to diagnose cytomegalovirus status with high specificity and sensitivity in both the original and validation cohorts. For the cohort, immune exposure information was limited to CMV serostatus. The study listed 164 TCR beta chains as associated with cytomegalovirus. Because HLA typing was unavailable for some donors at each locus, only the typed subset was used in association tests. V-gene and J-gene trimming of TCR beta chains was associated with a missense DCLRE1C variant in a later genetic analysis, and the association was replicated in an independent cohort. According to a later analysis, parvovirus B19, influenza, CMV and Epstein-Barr virus appeared linked to several top co-occurrence clusters. Linkage disequilibrium might explain the correlated functional status among segregating V segments, but an unknown experimental factor could not be excluded. In an earlier analysis of roughly 560 of the donors, most TCR beta V segments were observed in productive rearrangements about 87% or about 30% of the time, broadly matching IMGT annotations. A few of the identified cytomegalovirus-associated TCR beta chains were confirmed in vitro to be specific for cytomegalovirus antigens. A group of highly shared sequence variants was considered likely to be a technical artifact of the sequencing pipeline. Most TCR sequences were observed very rarely across donors, whereas some public TCRs were present in many individuals. Because counts were too low, about 15 rarely observed V segments, including chromosome 9 orphons, were left out of the earlier analysis of 587 of the donors.

Sample: PBMCs. The rearranged chain carries TRBV6-5 and TRBJ2-3; 9 central nucleotides agree with TRBD1. This receptor was taken from a woman aged 30 to 39 in good health and CMV-seropositive. The encoded CDR3 is CASSQDRGLDTQYF. The DNA reads TGTGCCAGCAGCCAGGACAGGGGCTTAGATACGCAGTATTTT.